The 4 T cell receptor beta chains below come from one sample, sequenced in a study of OX40 agonist ivuxolimab in advanced cancers. TCRdb's table, derived via immunoSEQ multiplex PCR, lists solely in-frame clones and lacks some. The table has approximately 82,000 clones, about 85% seen once. This sample comprised CD4+ or CD8+ T cells sorted from blood, obtained in a trial of the OX40 agonist ivuxolimab. These receptors all come from an adult with an advanced solid tumor such as melanoma, head and neck, liver or kidney cancer.

The chain recombines TRBV18 with TRBJ1-2, with D unresolved. The V and J ends lost 4 bases and 3 bases respectively, with 12 bases between them. Germline loops: CDR1 KGHSH, CDR2 LQKENI. CDR3 length equals 14 residues. The CDR3 is CASSLSVGYYGYTF. Here the CDR3 DNA reads TGTGCCAGCTCACTATCGGTCGGGTACTATGGCTACACCTTC.

This clone showed up just once. This rearrangement joins TRBV6-6 to TRBJ1-6, with 7 bases identical to TRBD1. The CDR3 runs 14 residues. The trim removed 8 bases at V and 8 bases at J, leaving 9 bases unmatched. The V gene's germline CDR1 is MNHNY and CDR2 SVGAGI (reference sequence). The CDR3 here is CASGSRQGDSPLHF. Written as DNA, the CDR3 is TGTGCCAGCGGGTCGAGGCAGGGGGATTCACCCCTCCACTTT.

The gene calls are TRBV5-6 and TRBJ2-3; 13 positions match TRBD2. Trimming removed 0 bases from V and 3 bases from J; junction bases left unmatched: 7. The CDR3 extends over 18 amino acids. Germline CDR1 SGHDT, CDR2 YYEEEE. CDR3 loop: CASSLDTSGGAGTDTQYF. CDR3 nucleotide sequence: TGTGCCAGCAGCTTGGATACTAGCGGGGGGGCCGGGACAGATACGCAGTATTTT.

V usage is TRBV19 and J usage is TRBJ2-3; 9 bases align to TRBD2. CDR1 is LNHDA, CDR2 SQIVND, per germline (reference sequence). There are 14 residues in the CDR3. Unmatched junction bases numbered 6, after V lost 6 bases and J lost 5 bases. In nucleotides, the CDR3 is TGTGCCAGTAGGGAGCGGGGGGAAGGAGATACGCAGTATTTT. Translated, it gives CASRERGEGDTQYF.